The source of this T cell receptor beta chain is a study of shared clonotypes between healthy human individuals. Between the trimmed V and J ends, which lost 4 bases and 1 base, there was a span of 10 bases. The CDR3 contains 14 residues. Germline CDR1 reads MNHEY; CDR2 reads SVGAGI. Profiled with immunoSEQ multiplex PCR; TCRdb holds only in-frame clones, not every one. Counted here are some 2.4 million clones, 93% occurring once; the ten biggest clones make up roughly 0.36%. The V gene is TRBV6-5, the J gene TRBJ1-1, with TRBD1 as a possible D gene (6 bases). The sequence was obtained from a man aged 18 to 30 in good health. Some clones in this sample may be carry-over from other donors' samples. The sequencing input was naive CD4+ T cells from PBMCs. Specified subset: CD45RA+ positively selected. The CDR3, as DNA: TGTGCCAGCAGTTTTGGACAGAGGAACACTGAAGCTTTCTTT. Residues: CASSFGQRNTEAFF.